The source of this T cell receptor beta chain is a study of blood T cells in healthy people across ages. It was with a sample-barcoded 5' primer and a J-beta primer mix that a second PCR of roughly 6 to 12 cycles was run. TCRdb used MiXCR to reprocess the 5' RACE reads, holding one entry per CDR3 protein. The profile shows around 1,700,000 distinct CDR3 sequences, 28% of them singletons. This clonotype was counted a few times. Trimming removed 6 bases from V and 7 bases from J, with 19 bases in between. Germline CDR1 is MNHNY and CDR2 is SVGAGI (reference sequence). The CDR3 loop spans 15 amino acids.

V gene TRBV6-6 combines with J gene TRBJ2-1; perhaps TRBD1 as D (5 bases). Sequencing was performed on blood. The receptor's source is a woman in her twenties or thirties in good health. Here the CDR3 DNA reads TGTGCCAGCAGATTGACAGAGCCCGAAAAAAATGAGCAGTTCTTC. Protein product: CASRLTEPEKNEQFF.